Presented here are 3 T cell receptor beta chains from one specimen sequenced in a study of cytomegalovirus exposure and HLA in healthy donors. Primers for the PCR totalled 60 Vbeta and 13 Jbeta. Sequenced by immunoSEQ multiplex PCR; TCRdb stores in-frame clones only, minus some. The profile shows about 190,000 clones, around 86% of them singletons. What was sequenced was PBMCs. Receptors originate from a man aged 35-49 years in good health and CMV-seropositive.

The chain is built from TRBV5-1 and TRBJ1-3; D uncertain. Trimming took off 0 bases at V and 8 bases at J, with 12 bases between the two ends. The germline gives CDR1 SGHRS, CDR2 YFSETQ. CDR3 length: 14 amino acids. The CDR3 DNA is TGCGCCAGCAGCTTGGCCCGCGAGGCGGACACCATATATTTT. Translating it yields CASSLAREADTIYF.

This rearrangement joins TRBV6-5 to TRBJ2-1; a possible D gene is TRBD2 (7 bases). CDR3 length: 14 amino acids. Per germline, CDR1 MNHEY and CDR2 SVGAGI. The V gene lost 3 bases and the J gene lost 14 bases, with 20 bases spanning the gap. This chain's CDR3 is CASSYSPGGVPKFF. DNA for the CDR3: TGTGCCAGCAGTTATTCCCCGGGGGGCGTACCGAAGTTCTTC.

The genes are TRBV5-1 and TRBJ2-1; 10 bases map to TRBD2. J was trimmed by 9 bases and V by 0 bases; bases with no gene match: 3. The germline CDR1 and CDR2 sequences are SGHRS and YFSETQ. The CDR3 spans 14 residues. CDR3 sequence reads: CASSLDGTSVEQFF. The CDR3 bases are TGCGCCAGCAGCTTGGATGGGACTAGCGTTGAGCAGTTCTTC. The full variable domain, in which reference TRBV5-1 and TRBJ2-1 provide the parts outside the CDR3, is KAGVTQTPRYLIKTRGQQVTLSCSPISGHRSVSWYQQTPGQGLQFLFEYFSETQRNKGNFPGRFSGRQFSNSRSEMNVSTLELGDSALYLCASSLDGTSVEQFFGPGTRLTVL.